This section outlines one T cell receptor beta chain sequence together with its context. Its matching antigen is unknown. The gene symbols are mouse symbols. The read is 4 residues too short to cover the CDR3 end, so that end is filled in from the germline J gene. The sample holds other DNA sequences that translate to the same CDR3. This specimen belongs to a study of CD8+ T cells in alopecia areata. Across the whole study: Skin was taken from roughly 6-13-month-old C3H/HeJ graft donors that had spontaneous alopecia and grafted onto approximately 6-10-week-old female C3H/HeJ mice. Study outcomes and limitations: Sequencing of scalp tissue also captures the resident alphabeta T cells of normal skin. Relative to normal scalp, lesional scalp, especially alopecia totalis/universalis, showed higher clonality. Mouse data revealed clearer TCR sharing than patient data did, a gap possibly tied to HLA.

The CDR3 loop spans 14 amino acids. Germline CDR1 is NSHNY and CDR2 is SYGAGN. Losses at the gene ends were 5 bases for V and 2 bases for J; bases not matched to a gene: 4. cDNA prepared by RNA extraction and subsequent reverse transcription served as the template for sequencing. The repertoire was sequenced with immunoSEQ multiplex PCR; TCRdb's copy has only in-frame clones and lacks some. The sample includes 250,000 or so clones, none of them occurring once. Scientists pooled cutaneous lymph node cells and sorted them on CD4, CD8alpha, NKG2D, NKG2ACE and other markers. This receptor was taken from a C3H/HeJ mouse with alopecia areata. This strain's MHC haplotype is H2-k. The V gene is TRBV13-1, the J gene TRBJ2-5, with 8 bases matching TRBD2. Material for sequencing was CD4+ T cells sorted from a lymph node. The CDR3 loop reads CASSAWGAQDTQYF. The sequenced CDR3 bases are TGTGCCAGCAGCGCCTGGGGGGCCCAAGAC.